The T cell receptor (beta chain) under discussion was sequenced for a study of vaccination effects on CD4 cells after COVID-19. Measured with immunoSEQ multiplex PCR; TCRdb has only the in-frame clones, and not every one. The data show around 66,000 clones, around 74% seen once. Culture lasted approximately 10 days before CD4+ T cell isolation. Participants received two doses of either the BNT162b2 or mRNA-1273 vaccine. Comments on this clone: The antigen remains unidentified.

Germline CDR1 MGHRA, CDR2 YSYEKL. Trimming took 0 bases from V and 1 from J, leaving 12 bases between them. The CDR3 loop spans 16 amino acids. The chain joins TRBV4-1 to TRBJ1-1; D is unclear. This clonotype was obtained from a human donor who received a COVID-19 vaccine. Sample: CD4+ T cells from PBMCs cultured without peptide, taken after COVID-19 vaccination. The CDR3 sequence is CASSQDPRTSNTEAFF. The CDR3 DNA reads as TGCGCCAGCAGCCAAGATCCACGGACGTCGAACACTGAAGCTTTCTTT.